What follows are 4 T cell receptor beta chains derived from one specimen sequenced in a study of blood T cell repertoires in COVID-19 (dated by TCRdb to 2019 to 2021). The library was obtained by the immunoSEQ multiplex PCR assay. As stored in TCRdb, this immuneACCESS dataset retains in-frame rearrangements with V and J assigned. A fraction of the clones does not appear; measured against another copy, unresolved V genes explain less than half of the discrepancy, and the remainder lacks a known reason. The sample table holds a few hundred thousand clones, of which approximately 90% were seen once. The ten most abundant clones make up around 0.88% of the sample. Input material: peripheral blood. Every receptor here comes from a man aged 25-45 years with acute or convalescent COVID-19.

The rearrangement joins TRBV14 to TRBJ1-6; D not resolved. The CDR3 is 14 amino acids. V dropped 0 bases and J dropped 7 bases, with 7 bases sitting between them. Germline V CDR1 and CDR2: SGHDN, FVKESK. CDR3 sequence reads: CASSQEFANSPLHF. CDR3 coding DNA: TGTGCCAGCAGCCAAGAGTTCGCGAATTCACCCCTCCACTTT.

The chain joins TRBV9 to TRBJ2-2; no clear D. V was cut by 4 bases and J by 4 bases, with 8 bases left in between. CDR1 SGDLS and CDR2 YYNGEE come from the germline V gene. This CDR3 contains 13 residues. The chain's CDR3 is CASSHTRTGELFF. Here the CDR3 DNA reads TGTGCCAGCAGCCATACACGCACCGGGGAGCTGTTTTTT.

V and J are TRBV5-4 and TRBJ1-4, with a possible D match to TRBD1 (6 bases). CDR1 is SGHNT, CDR2 YYREEE, per germline (reference sequence). This CDR3 is 13 amino acids long. Trimming left V 0 bases short and J 8 bases short, with 8 bases between. The CDR3 spells CASSLVGQEKLFF. In DNA form, the CDR3 reads TGTGCCAGCAGCTTGGTAGGACAGGAAAAACTGTTTTTT. Full variable domain (rest looked up from reference TRBV5-4 and TRBJ1-4): ETGVTQSPTHLIKTRGQQVTLRCSSQSGHNTVSWYQQALGQGPQFIFQYYREEENGRGNFPPRFSGLQFPNYSSELNVNALELDDSALYLCASSLVGQEKLFFGSGTQLSVL.

The V and J genes are TRBV27 and TRBJ2-7; 10 bases fit TRBD2. The V and J ends lost 2 bases and 2 bases, in that order; junction bases with no gene match: 9. The V gene's germline CDR1 is MNHEY and CDR2 SMNVEV (reference sequence). This CDR3 spans 17 amino acids. CDR3 residues: CASSLKASGSFPYEQYF. DNA of the CDR3: TGTGCCAGCAGTTTAAAGGCTAGCGGGAGTTTCCCCTACGAGCAGTACTTC.